This entry describes one T cell receptor (beta chain). Its antigen is currently unknown. Trimming shortened V by 6 bases and J by 4 bases, and 18 bases separated the two germline ends. In germline, CDR1 is MDHEN, CDR2 SYDVKM. The CDR3 consists of 15 residues. The study ran its PCR with 60 Vbeta and 13 Jbeta primers. TCRdb's copy holds only in-frame clones and misses some; the assay was immunoSEQ multiplex PCR. The sample records some 150,000 clones, 80% being singletons. This sample is part of a study of cytomegalovirus exposure and HLA in healthy donors. Whole-study findings and limits: Immune exposure information available was restricted to CMV serostatus.

The sequenced sample consisted of PBMCs. The chain has TRBV28 and TRBJ1-1; TRBD1 might be the D (6 bases). The receptor's source is a man aged 25 to 40 in good health and CMV-seronegative. The CDR3 DNA reads TGTGCCAGCAGAGAAACAGGGACGGGGAGCACTGAAGCTTTCTTT. Its translation: CASRETGTGSTEAFF.